What follows describes a single T cell receptor (beta chain). The source of the sample is a study of blood T cell repertoires in COVID-19. Study-level information: T cells, B-cell-depleted T cells, or PBMCs provided the cDNA or gDNA that served as material.

Germline values: CDR1 LGHNA, CDR2 YSLEER. V was cut by 1 base and J by 0 bases, with 9 bases left in between. This CDR3 region has 15 residues. Here immunoSEQ multiplex PCR was the method, and the copy in TCRdb shows in-frame clones only, minus some. The table includes about 370,000 clones, around 87% detected once. The sequenced sample consisted of peripheral blood. The sequence was collected from a woman aged 25 to 39 with COVID-19, enrolled during active disease. The rearrangement links TRBV4-3 to TRBJ2-5, with D perhaps TRBD1 (5 bases). CDR3 protein: CASSQGSRDQETQYF. The CDR3 nucleotides are TGCGCCAGCAGCCAAGGGTCCAGGGACCAAGAGACCCAGTACTTC.